This T cell receptor beta chain was documented in a study of blood T cell repertoires in COVID-19. Trimming cost V 5 bases and J 3 bases, with 7 bases left between them. CDR1 is MNHEY and CDR2 is SMNVEV in the germline V gene (reference sequence). The CDR3 is made up of 12 amino acids. As handled by the study authors: Researchers report that nucleated cell counts were estimated from reference gene primer amplification. Libraries were prepared by immunoSEQ multiplex PCR; TCRdb keeps only in-frame clonotypes and omits some of them. That table supplies the V and J calls and clone size; D and trimming were determined from the DNA. The top ten hold around 13% of the sample, which has around 310,000 clones, about 88% seen once.

The chain has TRBV27 and TRBJ1-1, with D possibly matching TRBD1 (6 bases). The sequence came from a woman aged 60-75 years with acute or convalescent COVID-19. Sequenced: peripheral blood. CDR3 DNA sequence: TGTGCCAGCAGTGCAGGGGACACTGAAGCTTTCTTT. The encoded protein is CASSAGDTEAFF.